This TCR beta chain was documented in a study of blood T cells in healthy people across ages. Regarding the study as a whole: A strong correlation between TCR beta diversity and naive T cell percentage was seen.

Note on this clonotype: The antigen is undetermined.

The CDR3 runs 16 residues. Looked up from germline, CDR1 is SEHNR and CDR2 is FQNEAQ (reference sequence). Trimming pared 5 bases from V and 1 base from J, leaving 16 bases between. Combining a sample-barcoded 5' primer with a J-beta primer mix, a second PCR ran for roughly 7 to 11 cycles. Researchers report that each sample yielded at least 3 million CDR3-containing paired-end reads. TCRdb re-analysed the 5' RACE reads in MiXCR, keeping a single row per CDR3 protein. The table has about 1.6 million distinct CDR3 sequences, 34% seen once. The sequenced sample was blood. The V gene is TRBV7-9, the J gene TRBJ2-3, with TRBD2 as a possible D gene (6 bases). This TCR was sampled from a woman under 40 in good health. The CDR3 DNA reads as TGTGCCAGCAGCCCGCCAGGAGGGCCTGGCACAGATACGCAGTATTTT. This encodes CASSPPGGPGTDTQYF.